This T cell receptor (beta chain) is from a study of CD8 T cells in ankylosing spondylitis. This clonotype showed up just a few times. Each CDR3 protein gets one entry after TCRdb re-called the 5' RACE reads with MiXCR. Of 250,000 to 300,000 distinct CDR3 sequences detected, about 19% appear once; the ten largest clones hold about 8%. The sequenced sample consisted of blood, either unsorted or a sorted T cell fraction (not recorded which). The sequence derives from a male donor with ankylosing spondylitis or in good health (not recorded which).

The CDR3 loop reads CASSQERFNEKLFF. In nucleotides, the CDR3 is TGTGCCAGCAGCCAGGAAAGGTTTAATGAAAAACTGTTTTTT. The chain recombines TRBV4-2 with TRBJ1-4; D is unresolved. Germline V CDR1 and CDR2: LGHNA, YNFKEQ. Trimming took off 3 bases at V and 4 bases at J, with 9 bases between the two ends. This CDR3 is 14 amino acids long.